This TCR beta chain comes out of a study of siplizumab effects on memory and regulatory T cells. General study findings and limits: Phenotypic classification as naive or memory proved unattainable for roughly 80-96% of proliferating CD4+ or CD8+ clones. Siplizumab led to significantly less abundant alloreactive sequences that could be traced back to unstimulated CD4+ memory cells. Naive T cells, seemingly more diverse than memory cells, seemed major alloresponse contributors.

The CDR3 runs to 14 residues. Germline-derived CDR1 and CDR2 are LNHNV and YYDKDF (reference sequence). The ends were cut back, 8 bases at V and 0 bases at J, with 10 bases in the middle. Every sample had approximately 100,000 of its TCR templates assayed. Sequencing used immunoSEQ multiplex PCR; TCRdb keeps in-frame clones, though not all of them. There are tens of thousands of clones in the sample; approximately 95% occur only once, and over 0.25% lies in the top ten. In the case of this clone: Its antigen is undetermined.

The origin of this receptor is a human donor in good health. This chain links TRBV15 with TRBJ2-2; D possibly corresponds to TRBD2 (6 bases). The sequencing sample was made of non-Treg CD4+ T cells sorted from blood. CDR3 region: CATARLANTGELFF. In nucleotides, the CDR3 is TGTGCCACCGCGAGACTAGCGAACACCGGGGAGCTGTTTTTT.